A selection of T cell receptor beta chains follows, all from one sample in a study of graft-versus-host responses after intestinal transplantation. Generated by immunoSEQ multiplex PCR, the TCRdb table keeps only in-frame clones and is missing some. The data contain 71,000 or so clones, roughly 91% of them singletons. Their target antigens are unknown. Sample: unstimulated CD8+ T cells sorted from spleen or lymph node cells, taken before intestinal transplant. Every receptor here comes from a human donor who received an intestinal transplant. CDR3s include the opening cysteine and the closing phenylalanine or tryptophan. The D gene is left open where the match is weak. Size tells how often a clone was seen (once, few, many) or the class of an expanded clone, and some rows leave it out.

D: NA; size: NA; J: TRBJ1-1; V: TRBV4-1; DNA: TGCGCCAGCAGCTGGGACAAGAACACTGAAGCTTTCTTT; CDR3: CASSWDKNTEAFF
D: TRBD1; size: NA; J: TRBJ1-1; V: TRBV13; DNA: TGTGCCAGCAGCCCCTGGACAGGGGGCACTGAAGCTTTCTTT; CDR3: CASSPWTGGTEAFF
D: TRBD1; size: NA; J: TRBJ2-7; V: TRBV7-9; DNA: TGTGCCAGCAGCCGCCAGGGGGCCGGACCCTACGAGCAGTACTTC; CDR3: CASSRQGAGPYEQYF
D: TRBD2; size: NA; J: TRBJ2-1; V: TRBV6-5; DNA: TGTGCCAGCAGCAACCCTAGCGGGGGGGCCAATGAGCAGTTCTTC; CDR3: CASSNPSGGANEQFF
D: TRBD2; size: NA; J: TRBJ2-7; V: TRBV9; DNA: TGTGCCAGCAGCGCCTCGGGGGGAGCCTCCTACGAGCAGTACTTC; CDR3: CASSASGGASYEQYF
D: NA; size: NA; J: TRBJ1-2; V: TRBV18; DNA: TGTGCCAGCTCACGCGTCCGAAGATCCTATGGCTACACCTTC; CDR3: CASSRVRRSYGYTF
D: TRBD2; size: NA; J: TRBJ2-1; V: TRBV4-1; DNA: TGCGCCAGCAGCCAAGATCCCAGCGGGGGCCGTTCGTGGGAGCAGTTCTTC; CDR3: CASSQDPSGGRSWEQFF
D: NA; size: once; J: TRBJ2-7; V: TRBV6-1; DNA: TGTGCCAGCAGTTTCCGGGACACTCACCCCTACGAGCAGTACTTC; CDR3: CASSFRDTHPYEQYF
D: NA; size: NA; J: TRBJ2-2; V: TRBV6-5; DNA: TGTGCCAGCAGTTACACCAATCGGGCCGGGGAGCTGTTTTTT; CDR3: CASSYTNRAGELFF
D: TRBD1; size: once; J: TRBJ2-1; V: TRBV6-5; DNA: TGTGCCAGCGGACAGGGAAGTGAGCAGTTCTTC; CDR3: CASGQGSEQFF
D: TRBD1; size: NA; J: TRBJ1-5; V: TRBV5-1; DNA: TGCGCCAGCAGCTTGATGGGACAGATAGATCAGCCCCAGCATTTT; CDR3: CASSLMGQIDQPQHF
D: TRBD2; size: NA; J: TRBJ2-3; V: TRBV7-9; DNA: TGTGCCAGCAGCGGGGGGGGGACTCCAGGGGATACGCAGTATTTT; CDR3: CASSGGGTPGDTQYF
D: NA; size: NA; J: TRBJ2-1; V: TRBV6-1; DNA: TGTGCCAGCAGTGAACCCGGCAATGAGCAGTTCTTC; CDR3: CASSEPGNEQFF
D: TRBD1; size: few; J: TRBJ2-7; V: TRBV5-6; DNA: TGTGCCAGCAGCGGCGCCGGGACAGGGGTTACCGAGCAGTACTTC; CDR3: CASSGAGTGVTEQYF
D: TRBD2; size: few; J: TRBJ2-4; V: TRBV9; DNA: TGTGCCAGCAGCGGAACTAGCGGGGGTGCCGTGGGCATTCAGTACTTC; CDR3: CASSGTSGGAVGIQYF
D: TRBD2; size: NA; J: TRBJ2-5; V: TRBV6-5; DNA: TGTGCCAGCAGTTACTCGGGAGGGTTGGAGACCCAGTACTTC; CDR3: CASSYSGGLETQYF
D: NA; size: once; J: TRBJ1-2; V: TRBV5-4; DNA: TGTGCCAGCAGCTTGTATGCCCTCTCCCCCTCGGGCTATGGCTACACCTTC; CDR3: CASSLYALSPSGYGYTF
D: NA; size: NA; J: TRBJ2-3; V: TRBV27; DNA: TGTGCCAGCAGTCAGTGGAACAGAGAGGATACGCAGTATTTT; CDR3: CASSQWNREDTQYF
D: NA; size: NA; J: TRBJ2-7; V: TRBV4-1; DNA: TGCGCCAGCAGCCGACTCCCAACTATAAACTTCTACGAGCAGTACTTC; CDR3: CASSRLPTINFYEQYF
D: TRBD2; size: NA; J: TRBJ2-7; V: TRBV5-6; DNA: TGTGCCAGCAGCCCGGGACTAGCGGAGATAAGCTCCTACGAGCAGTACTTC; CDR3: CASSPGLAEISSYEQYF
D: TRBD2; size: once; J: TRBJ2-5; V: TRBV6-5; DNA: TGTGCCAGCATTAAGGGCGGGGGGGTCCAAGAGACCCAGTACTTC; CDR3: CASIKGGGVQETQYF
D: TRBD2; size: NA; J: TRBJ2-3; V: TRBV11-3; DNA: TGTGCCAGCAGCCCCGGGACTAGCGGGGGGGCAAGAGATACGCAGTATTTT; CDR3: CASSPGTSGGARDTQYF
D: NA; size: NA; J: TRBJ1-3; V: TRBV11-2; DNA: TGTGCCAGCAGTCAGGGAGGGAACACCATATATTTT; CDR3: CASSQGGNTIYF
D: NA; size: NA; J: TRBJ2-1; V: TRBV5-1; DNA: TGCGCCAGCAGCTTCATTTCCCCACACGAGGGAGGTTACAATGAGCAGTTCTTC; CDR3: CASSFISPHEGGYNEQFF
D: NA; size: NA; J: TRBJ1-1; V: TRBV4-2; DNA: TGTGCCAGCAGCCAAGATGGGGCAAATCCTGAAGCTTTCTTT; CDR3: CASSQDGANPEAFF
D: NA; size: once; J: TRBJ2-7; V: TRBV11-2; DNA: TGTGCCAGCAGCGGGGGACACCCCTACGAGCAGTACTTC; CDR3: CASSGGHPYEQYF
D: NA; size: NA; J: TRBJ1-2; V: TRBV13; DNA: TGTGCCAGCAGCTTGGGGAGGGACCCTAATGGCTACACCTTC; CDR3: CASSLGRDPNGYTF